The clone carrying this T cell receptor beta chain was found many times. The time point denotes: newly diagnosed GD, antithyroid drugs for less than 3 months. The TCR library was made from RNA that had been extracted from PBMCs in TRIzol. The record originates from a study of regulatory T cells in long-lasting Graves disease. Relying on iRepertoire HTBI primers and Arm-PCR of CDR3 regions, the team built TCR beta libraries. Each CDR3 protein is one row after TCRdb ran MiXCR on the multiplex PCR reads. The sample lists 400,000 to 450,000 distinct CDR3 sequences; approximately 15% were seen once. The CDR3 is made up of 15 amino acids. The V gene's germline CDR1 is MNHEY and CDR2 SMNVEV (reference sequence). The V segment lost 6 bases and the J segment 5 bases; nucleotides outside the gene matches: 9. The sample was also linked to a second study, of T cells in Graves' hyperthyroidism and ophthalmopathy. Per that paper: The definition of stable Graves' hyperthyroidism was no ophthalmopathy progression within 18 months.

This rearrangement joins TRBV27 to TRBJ1-1, with 10 bases aligning to TRBD1. The material sequenced was peripheral blood mononuclear cells (PBMCs), taken at new diagnosis, from a patient treated with antithyroid drugs. This sequence originates from a woman aged 25 to 39 with Graves disease. CDR3 nucleotides: TGTGCCAGCAGAGCCCTTGACAGGGGGCGGACTGAAGCTTTCTTT. It specifies CASRALDRGRTEAFF.